This TCR beta chain was identified during a study of T cell repertoires in cytomegalovirus infection. This clonotype was picked up a small number of times. TCRdb reprocessed the reads with MiXCR, giving one entry per CDR3 protein. The sample lists approximately 550,000 distinct CDR3 sequences; 16% were seen once. The sequence derives from a human donor in good health (CMV status not recorded). Some clones in this sample may be carry-over from other donors' samples. The sample comprised CD8+ T cells from PBMCs.

This chain's CDR3 is CASIRENTEAFF. CDR3 sequence (DNA): TGTGCCAGCATTAGGGAGAACACTGAAGCTTTCTTT. The genes are TRBV2 and TRBJ1-1; D call uncertain. V was cut by 7 bases and J by 1 base, with 7 bases left in between. Germline lookup yields CDR1 SNHLY and CDR2 FYNNEI. The CDR3 consists of 12 residues.